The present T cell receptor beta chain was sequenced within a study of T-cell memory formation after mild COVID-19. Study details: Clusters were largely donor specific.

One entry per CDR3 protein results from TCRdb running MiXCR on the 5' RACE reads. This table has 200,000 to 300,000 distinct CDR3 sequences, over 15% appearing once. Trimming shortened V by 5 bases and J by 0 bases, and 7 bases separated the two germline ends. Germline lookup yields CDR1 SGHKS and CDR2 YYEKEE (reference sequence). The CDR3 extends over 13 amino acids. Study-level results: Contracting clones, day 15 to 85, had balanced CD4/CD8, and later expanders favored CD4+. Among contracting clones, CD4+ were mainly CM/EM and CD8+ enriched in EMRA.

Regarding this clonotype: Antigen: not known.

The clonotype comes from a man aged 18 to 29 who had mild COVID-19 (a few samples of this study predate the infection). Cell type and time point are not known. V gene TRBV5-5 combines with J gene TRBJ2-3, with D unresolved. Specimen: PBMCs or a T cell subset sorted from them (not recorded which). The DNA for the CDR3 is TGTGCCAGCAGGAGGCATAGCACAGATACGCAGTATTTT. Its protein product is CASRRHSTDTQYF.